This is a list of T cell receptor beta chains from one sample in a study of T cells in Graves' hyperthyroidism and ophthalmopathy. TCRdb reprocessed the multiplex PCR reads with MiXCR, giving one entry per CDR3 protein. The sample holds fewer than 450,000 distinct CDR3 sequences, about a fifth seen once. The sample consisted of blood. The source of these receptors is a man in his late teens or twenties with Graves' ophthalmopathy. The CDR3 runs from the conserved cysteine through the conserved F or W. The D gene is left open where the match is weak. Not all rows give a size; the values are once, few, many and, for expanded clones, a class.

v_call	j_call	clone_size	d_call	cdr3_nt	cdr3_aa
TRBV27	TRBJ1-6	few	.	TGTGCCAGCAGTTTATCGAGCCCTGGGGGGCGTAATTCACCCCTCCACTTT	CASSLSSPGGRNSPLHF
TRBV24-1	TRBJ2-1	few	.	TGTGCCACCAGTGACCCCCTCCCCGGTGAGCAGTTCTTC	CATSDPLPGEQFF
TRBV6-1	TRBJ2-3	.	TRBD1	TGTGCCAGCACCCTAGACAGGGTAGATACGCAGTATTTT	CASTLDRVDTQYF
TRBV11-2	TRBJ2-5	few	.	TGTGCCAGCAGCCGGGACTCAGAAGAGACCCAGTACTTC	CASSRDSEETQYF
TRBV2	TRBJ2-4	few	TRBD2	TGTGCCAGCAGCGAACTTAGCGGGGGGACAAAACTAGCCAAAAACATTCAGTACTTC	CASSELSGGTKLAKNIQYF
TRBV7-9	TRBJ2-7	.	.	TGTGCCAGCAGTGCCTTTTGGCTCGGGAGCTCCTACGAGCAGTACTTC	CASSAFWLGSSYEQYF
TRBV3-1	TRBJ2-5	many	.	TGTGCCAGCAGCCCAAGGGAGGACCAAGAGACCCAGTACTTC	CASSPREDQETQYF
TRBV15	TRBJ1-2	many	.	TGTGCCACCAGCAGAGCGCAGGGTGATGGCTACACCTTC	CATSRAQGDGYTF
TRBV12-3/TRBV12-4	TRBJ1-1	many	.	TGTGCCAGCATCACCCCGCTCGGACCGCGAGAAGCTTTCTTT	CASITPLGPREAFF
TRBV9	TRBJ2-7	many	.	TGTGCCAGCAGCGTAGGGCATAGCGATAATGAACCGCAGTACTTC	CASSVGHSDNEPQYF
TRBV28	TRBJ1-5	.	.	TGTGCCAGCAGCACGGACCTAGGGACGGGTCAGCCCCAGCATTTT	CASSTDLGTGQPQHF